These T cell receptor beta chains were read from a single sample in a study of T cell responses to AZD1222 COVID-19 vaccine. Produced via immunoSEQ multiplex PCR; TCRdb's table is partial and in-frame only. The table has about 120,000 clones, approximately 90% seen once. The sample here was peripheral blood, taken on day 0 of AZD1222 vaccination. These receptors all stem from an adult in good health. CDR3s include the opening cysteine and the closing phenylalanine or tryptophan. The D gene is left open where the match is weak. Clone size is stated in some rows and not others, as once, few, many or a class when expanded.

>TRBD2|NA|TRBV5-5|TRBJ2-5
TGTGCCAGCAGCTTGGTAACAGCGGGGGGGCGGGAGACCCAGTACTTC
CASSLVTAGGRETQYF
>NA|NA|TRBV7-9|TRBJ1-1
TGTGCCAGCAGCTTTAATAGGGCCCCCGAAGCTTTCTTT
CASSFNRAPEAFF
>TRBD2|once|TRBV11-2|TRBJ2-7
TGTGCCAGCAGCTTTTCTAGCGGGGGACCCTACGAGCAGTACTTC
CASSFSSGGPYEQYF
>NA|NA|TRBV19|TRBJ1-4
TGTGCCAGTAGTATAATGGGCACGGGTGAAAAACTGTTTTTT
CASSIMGTGEKLFF
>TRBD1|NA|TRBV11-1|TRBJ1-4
TGTGCCAGCAGTACCTTCGACAGGGGTGACGAAAAACTGTTTTTT
CASSTFDRGDEKLFF
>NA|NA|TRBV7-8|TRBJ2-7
TGTGCCAGCAGCTCACTGACAGGCTACGAGCAGTACTTC
CASSSLTGYEQYF
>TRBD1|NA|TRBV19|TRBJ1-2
TGTGCCAGTAGTATAGATCTCGGGACAGGGGTCGGCTACACCTTC
CASSIDLGTGVGYTF
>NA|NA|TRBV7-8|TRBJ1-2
TGTGCCAGCAGCTACACCGACGGCGGTTTTCGCTACACCTTC
CASSYTDGGFRYTF
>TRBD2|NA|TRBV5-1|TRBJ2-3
TGCGCCAGCAGCTTGTTAACTAGCGGGGGCACAGATACGCAGTATTTT
CASSLLTSGGTDTQYF
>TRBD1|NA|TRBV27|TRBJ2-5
TGTGCCAGCAGTTCAGGACAGGGCCAAGAGACCCAGTACTTC
CASSSGQGQETQYF
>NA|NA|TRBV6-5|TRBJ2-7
TGTGCCAGCAGTACAGACAGCTACGAGCAGTACTTC
CASSTDSYEQYF
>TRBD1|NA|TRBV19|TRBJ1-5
TGTGCCAGCACAAGAGGGGGCGCGGAGCGGCAGCCCCAGCATTTT
CASTRGGAERQPQHF
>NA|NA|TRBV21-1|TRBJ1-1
TGCCCATGGGGGGACCTGAACACTGAAGCTTTCTTT
CPWGDLNTEAFF
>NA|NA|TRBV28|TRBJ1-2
TGTGCCAGCAAAACTCGGGCCGCCGATGGGGTCTATGGCTACACCTTC
CASKTRAADGVYGYTF
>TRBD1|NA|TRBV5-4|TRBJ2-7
TGTGCCAGCAGCTCATCAGGGGGAGCCTACGAGCAGTACTTC
CASSSSGGAYEQYF
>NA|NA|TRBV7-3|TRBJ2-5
TGTGCCAGCAGCTTATTGGCAGCGGGAGAGACCCAGTACTTC
CASSLLAAGETQYF